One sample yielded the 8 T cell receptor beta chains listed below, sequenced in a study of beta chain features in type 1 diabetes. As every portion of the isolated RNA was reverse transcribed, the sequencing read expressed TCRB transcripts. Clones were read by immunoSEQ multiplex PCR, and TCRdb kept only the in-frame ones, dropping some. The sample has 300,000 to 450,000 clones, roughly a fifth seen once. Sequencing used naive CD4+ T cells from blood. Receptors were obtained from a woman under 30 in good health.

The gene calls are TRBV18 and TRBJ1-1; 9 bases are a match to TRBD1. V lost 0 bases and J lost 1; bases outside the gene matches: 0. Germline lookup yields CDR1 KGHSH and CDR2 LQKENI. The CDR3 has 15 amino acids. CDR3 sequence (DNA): TGTGCCAGCTCACCACCGGGACAGGGGAACACTGAAGCTTTCTTT. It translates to CASSPPGQGNTEAFF.

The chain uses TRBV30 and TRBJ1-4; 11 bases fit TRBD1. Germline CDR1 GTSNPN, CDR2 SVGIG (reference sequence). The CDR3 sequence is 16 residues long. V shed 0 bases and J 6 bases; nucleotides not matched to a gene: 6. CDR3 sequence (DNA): TGTGCCTGGAGTGTATATTGGGACAGGGGGTATGAAAAACTGTTTTTT. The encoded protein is CAWSVYWDRGYEKLFF.

CDR3 residues: CASSRSRGAEAFF. The CDR3 DNA is TGTGCCAGCAGCAGGTCCAGGGGTGCTGAAGCTTTCTTT. The chain combines TRBV7-2 with TRBJ1-1, with a weak D call TRBD1 (6 bases). Trimming took 5 bases from V and 6 from J, leaving 13 bases between them. The germline V gene encodes CDR1 SGHTA and CDR2 FQGNSA. CDR3 length: 13 residues.

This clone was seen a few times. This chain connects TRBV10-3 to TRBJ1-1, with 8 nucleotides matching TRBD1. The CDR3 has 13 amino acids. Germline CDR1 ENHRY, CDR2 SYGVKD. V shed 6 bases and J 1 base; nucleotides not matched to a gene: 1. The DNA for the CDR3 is TGTGCCATCAGAACAGGGGGGAACACTGAAGCTTTCTTT. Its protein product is CAIRTGGNTEAFF.

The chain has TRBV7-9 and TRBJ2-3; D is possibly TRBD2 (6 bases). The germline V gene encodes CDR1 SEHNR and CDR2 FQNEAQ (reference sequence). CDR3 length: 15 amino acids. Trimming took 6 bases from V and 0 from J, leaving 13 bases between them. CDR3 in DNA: TGTGCCAGCAGGCAAGGAGGGGCTAGCACAGATACGCAGTATTTT. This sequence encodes CASRQGGASTDTQYF.

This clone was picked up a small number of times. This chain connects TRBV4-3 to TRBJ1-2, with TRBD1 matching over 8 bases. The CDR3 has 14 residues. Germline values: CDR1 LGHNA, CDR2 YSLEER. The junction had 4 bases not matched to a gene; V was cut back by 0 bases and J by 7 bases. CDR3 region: CASSQDRGRGGYTF. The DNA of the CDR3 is TGCGCCAGCAGCCAAGACAGGGGGCGGGGTGGCTACACCTTC.

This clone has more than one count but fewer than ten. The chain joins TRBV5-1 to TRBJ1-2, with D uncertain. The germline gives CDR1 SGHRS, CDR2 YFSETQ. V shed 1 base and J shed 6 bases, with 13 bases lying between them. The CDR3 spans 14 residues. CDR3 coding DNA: TGCGCCAGCAGCTTGTACGGGGAGGGAGATGGCTACACCTTC. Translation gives CASSLYGEGDGYTF.

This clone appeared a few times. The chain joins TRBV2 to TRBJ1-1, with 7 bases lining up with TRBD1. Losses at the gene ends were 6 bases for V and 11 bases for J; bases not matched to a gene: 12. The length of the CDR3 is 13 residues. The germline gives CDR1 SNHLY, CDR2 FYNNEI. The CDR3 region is CASSLGQDGPAFF. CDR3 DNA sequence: TGTGCCAGCAGCCTAGGACAGGACGGACCGGCTTTCTTT.